One and the same sample provided the 14 T cell receptor beta chains below, sequenced in a study of technical replicates of blood from a few donors. TCRdb keeps only in-frame clones here, not all; method: immunoSEQ multiplex PCR. Of approximately 82,000 clones in the sample, around 90% were seen once. The source material was T cells isolated from PBMCs. The receptors derive from a human donor in good health. Some clones in this sample may be carry-over from other donors' samples.

This chain links TRBV7-9 with TRBJ1-1, with D unresolved. The CDR3 totals 14 residues. Per germline, CDR1 SEHNR and CDR2 FQNEAQ (reference sequence). Trimming took off 6 bases at V and 0 bases at J, with 11 bases between the two ends. The CDR3 is CASSGIGLNTEAFF. DNA of the CDR3: TGTGCCAGCAGTGGCATTGGGCTGAACACTGAAGCTTTCTTT.

The count of this clone is one. V and J are TRBV5-1 and TRBJ1-4; D unresolved. The germline V gene has CDR1 SGHRS and CDR2 YFSETQ. With 1 base removed from V and 4 bases from J, the gap between germline ends came to 5 bases. The CDR3 runs to 13 residues. CDR3 nucleotides: TGCGCCAGCAGCTTGAACATTAATGAAAAACTGTTTTTT. It specifies CASSLNINEKLFF.

This clone was observed once. The V gene is TRBV11-3, the J gene TRBJ2-5; 7 bases agree with TRBD2. The CDR3 runs 16 residues. V lost 1 base to trimming and J lost 4 bases; unmatched junction nucleotides: 9. Per germline, CDR1 SGHNT and CDR2 YENEEA. CDR3 loop: CASSLGYGLVGETQYF. The CDR3 nucleotides read TGTGCCAGCAGCTTAGGGTATGGACTAGTTGGAGAGACCCAGTACTTC.

The J gene is TRBJ2-3, the V gene TRBV7-3, with D possibly being TRBD2 (5 bases). There are 13 residues in the CDR3. Germline V gene lookup returns CDR1 SGHTA and CDR2 FQGTGA. V was clipped by 4 bases and J by 6 bases, with 11 bases between them. For the CDR3, the DNA is TGTGCCAGCAGCTCGAGCCGCGGGGATACGCAGTATTTT. Protein product: CASSSSRGDTQYF.

The chain uses TRBV6-1 and TRBJ2-7; D is perhaps TRBD1 (5 bases). The CDR3 length is 13 residues. V lost 8 bases to trimming and J lost 4 bases, with 15 bases between them. Germline CDR1 is MNHNS and CDR2 is SASEGT. This chain's CDR3 is CASGAGPTYEQYF. For the CDR3, the DNA is TGTGCCAGCGGGGCAGGACCTACTTACGAGCAGTACTTC.

This chain connects TRBV9 to TRBJ2-7; 8 positions match TRBD2. CDR3 length: 16 amino acids. V lost 0 bases to trimming and J lost 7 bases; unmatched junction nucleotides: 12. Looked up from germline, CDR1 is SGDLS and CDR2 is YYNGEE. DNA of the CDR3: TGTGCCAGCAGCGTAGCTATACGGGAGGGCCAGGAAGAGCAGTACTTC. The encoded protein is CASSVAIREGQEEQYF.

This chain joins TRBV28 and TRBJ1-5, with 10 nucleotides matching TRBD1. Germline lookup yields CDR1 MDHEN and CDR2 SYDVKM. The CDR3 length is 18 residues. V shed 1 base and J 7 bases; nucleotides not matched to a gene: 13. The CDR3 protein is CASSLLVLDRGLRQPQHF. In DNA form, the CDR3 reads TGTGCCAGCAGTTTATTAGTTTTAGACAGGGGGCTTCGACAGCCCCAGCATTTT. The variable domain in full, completed from reference TRBV28 and TRBJ1-5, reads DVKVTQSSRYLVKRTGEKVFLECVQDMDHENMFWYRQDPGLGLRLIYFSYDVKMKEKGDIPEGYSVSREKKERFSLILESASTNQTSMYLCASSLLVLDRGLRQPQHFGDGTRLSIL.

Notes on this clone: Germline is not matched at one junction end, which may reflect a read error. The rearrangement links TRBV7-7 to TRBJ2-1, with D perhaps matching TRBD2 (5 bases). This CDR3 spans 14 amino acids. Germline values: CDR1 SSHAT, CDR2 FNYEAQ (reference sequence). The chain's CDR3 is CASSPPGAYNEQFF. The CDR3 DNA follows: TGTGCTAGCAGCCCCCCCGGGGCCTACAATGAGCAGTTCTTC.

The genes are TRBV5-4 and TRBJ2-3; TRBD2 might be the D (6 bases). V lost 3 bases to trimming and J lost 5 bases, with 13 bases between them. Germline V gene sequence: CDR1 SGHNT, CDR2 YYREEE (reference sequence). The CDR3 has 14 amino acids. CDR3: CASSWGAGRDTQYF. CDR3 DNA sequence: TGTGCCAGCAGCTGGGGCGCGGGAAGAGATACGCAGTATTTT.

J is TRBJ1-5 and V is TRBV15; 7 bases agree with TRBD1. The CDR3 is 16 residues long. From germline, CDR1 is LNHNV and CDR2 YYDKDF (reference sequence). The trim removed 1 base at V and 1 base at J, leaving 4 bases unmatched. The CDR3 DNA is TGTGCCACCAGCAGAGCCGGGACAGCCAGCAATCAGCCCCAGCATTTT. Its translation is CATSRAGTASNQPQHF.

This chain uses TRBV29-1 with TRBJ2-3; 13 bases line up with TRBD2. Trimming removed 7 bases from V and 1 base from J; junction bases left unmatched: 2. Germline V gene lookup returns CDR1 SQVTM and CDR2 ANQGSEA. The CDR3 runs 14 residues. The CDR3 is CSGTSGSRTDTQYF. The CDR3 bases are TGCAGCGGGACTAGCGGGAGCCGCACAGATACGCAGTATTTT.

J is TRBJ1-3 and V is TRBV5-1; tentative D call: TRBD1 (5 bases). Germline CDR1 reads SGHRS; CDR2 reads YFSETQ. The CDR3 contains 16 residues. The V and J ends lost 4 bases and 2 bases respectively, with 16 bases between them. CDR3 DNA: TGCGCCAGCAGCCCGGGGGACGGTGGGACTGGAAACACCATATATTTT. The encoded protein is CASSPGDGGTGNTIYF.

In its sample, this clone was seen once. J is TRBJ2-7 and V is TRBV27; 9 bases match TRBD1. V shed 6 bases, J shed 1 base, and the junction held 10 bases outside the gene matches. The length of the CDR3 is 16 residues. CDR1 is MNHEY and CDR2 is SMNVEV in the germline V gene (reference sequence). The CDR3 DNA sequence: TGTGCCAGCAGCCCCTGGGCGGGACAGGGTTCCTACGAGCAGTACTTC. This encodes CASSPWAGQGSYEQYF.

The chain carries TRBV5-6 and TRBJ1-1; D might be TRBD1 (6 bases). CDR1 SGHDT and CDR2 YYEEEE come from the germline V gene. The ends were cut back, 3 bases at V and 5 bases at J, with 11 bases in the middle. This CDR3 has 13 amino acids. The CDR3 nucleotides read TGTGCCAGCAGCTCCGAGCAGGGGACTGAAGCTTTCTTT. It encodes CASSSEQGTEAFF.